These T cell receptor beta chains were read from a single sample in a study of T cell changes during pregnancy in multiple sclerosis. Profiled with immunoSEQ multiplex PCR; TCRdb holds only in-frame clones, not every one. Of just under 65,000 clones listed, 90% to 97% are singletons. Source: CD8+ T cells from peripheral blood mononuclear cells, taken after pregnancy. The origin of the receptors is a female donor with multiple sclerosis, enrolled in a pregnancy study. CDR3s include the opening cysteine and the closing phenylalanine or tryptophan. The order of the fields is D gene, V gene, J gene, clone size, CDR3 DNA, CDR3 protein. D genes are given only for firm matches. Clone sizes are given selectively: once, few, many, or a class where the clone is expanded.

NA	TRBV15	TRBJ1-5	NA	TGTGCCACCAGCGAAAGGGGTAGCAATCAGCCCCAGCATTTT	CATSERGSNQPQHF
TRBD1	TRBV11-2	TRBJ1-2	NA	TGTGCCAGCAGCTTAGGACAGGGCAACTATGGCTACACCTTC	CASSLGQGNYGYTF
NA	TRBV5-1	TRBJ2-7	NA	TGCGCCAGCAGCTTGACAGGGACCATCTACGAGCAGTACTTC	CASSLTGTIYEQYF
NA	TRBV9	TRBJ2-1	NA	TGTGCCAGCAGCTCGCCAGAGGTCGAGTTTGAGCAGTTCTTC	CASSSPEVEFEQFF
NA	TRBV27	TRBJ2-1	NA	TGTGCCAGCAGTTTAGCGCTGCTGGATGAGCAGTTCTTC	CASSLALLDEQFF
TRBD1	TRBV4-2	TRBJ1-1	NA	TGTGCCAGCAGCCAGACAGGGGAGAACACTGAAGCTTTCTTT	CASSQTGENTEAFF
TRBD2	TRBV28	TRBJ2-3	once	TGTGCCAGCAGTTTATCGGGCGCGGGAGGAATCACAGATACGCAGTATTTT	CASSLSGAGGITDTQYF
NA	TRBV19	TRBJ1-1	NA	TGTGCCAGTAGTATTCGGACTCAGTTGGAAGCTTTCTTT	CASSIRTQLEAFF
NA	TRBV10-3	TRBJ2-5	once	TGTGCCATCAGTGGCGGGACGGCGATAGAGACCCAGTACTTC	CAISGGTAIETQYF
NA	TRBV4-3	TRBJ2-5	NA	TGCGCCAGCAGCCGAACGACAGCTGCGACCCAGTACTTC	CASSRTTAATQYF
NA	TRBV7-9	TRBJ1-1	once	TGTGCCAGCAAGAGTGGCACTGAAGCTTTCTTT	CASKSGTEAFF
NA	TRBV28	TRBJ1-1	NA	TGTGCCAGCAGTTTTCCAGGCACTGAAGCTTTCTTT	CASSFPGTEAFF
NA	TRBV7-9	TRBJ2-7	NA	TGTGCCAGCAGCTTCGCGGCCTACGAGCAGTACTTC	CASSFAAYEQYF
TRBD2	TRBV27	TRBJ2-1	NA	TGTGCCAGCAGAAAACCTAGCGGGAGCTCCTACAATGAGCAGTTCTTC	CASRKPSGSSYNEQFF
TRBD2	TRBV19	TRBJ2-2	NA	TGTGCCAGTAGTATGGGACTAGCGGTGAGAGGCACCGGGGAGCTGTTTTTT	CASSMGLAVRGTGELFF
NA	TRBV29-1	TRBJ2-1	NA	TGCAGCGTTGAAGGAGAGACGGGTGAGCAGTTCTTC	CSVEGETGEQFF
NA	TRBV13	TRBJ2-3	once	TGTGCCAGCAGCTACCGCGGGACAGATACGCAGTATTTT	CASSYRGTDTQYF
NA	TRBV4-1	TRBJ1-1	NA	TGCGCCAGCAGCCGACTCAGGGGTGACACTGAAGCTTTCTTT	CASSRLRGDTEAFF
NA	TRBV19	TRBJ2-7	NA	TGTGCCAGTAGTGGGGCATTAGGCTCCTACGAGCAGTACTTC	CASSGALGSYEQYF
TRBD2	TRBV27	TRBJ2-2	NA	TGTGCCAGCAGTTCCACCGGGACTAGAGTCACCGGGGAGCTGTTTTTT	CASSSTGTRVTGELFF
NA	TRBV4-2	TRBJ2-3	NA	TGTGCCAGCAGCCAAGATAGGCGGGGAAGCACAGATACGCAGTATTTT	CASSQDRRGSTDTQYF